Presented here are 10 T cell receptor beta chains from one specimen sequenced in a study of monozygotic twins with inflammatory bowel disease. TCRdb re-called the 5' RACE reads; every CDR3 protein appears as one record, without DNA. This table holds more than 350,000 distinct CDR3 sequences. Sequenced material: blood. The receptors were sampled from a human donor with ulcerative colitis or Crohn's disease, or a healthy co-twin of an affected twin (not recorded which).

The chain has TRBV20-1 and TRBJ2-1; TCRdb designates TRBD2, a call that cannot be tested without DNA. The CDR3 length is 14 residues. Germline lookup yields CDR1 DFQATT and CDR2 SNEGSKA (reference sequence). CDR3 sequence: CSARVAGVYNEQFF.

The rearrangement joins TRBV29-1 to TRBJ1-1. CDR1 and CDR2 (germline): SQVTM, ANQGSEA. CDR3 size: 13 residues. The CDR3 loop reads CSMRADEHGEAFF. Looking up the rest from reference TRBV29-1 and TRBJ1-1 gives the full variable domain: SAVISQKPSRDICQRGTSLTIQCQVDSQVTMMFWYRQQPGQSLTLIATANQGSEATYESGFVIDKFPISRPNLTFSTLTVSNMSPEDSSIYLCSMRADEHGEAFFGQGTRLTVV.

The chain uses TRBV10-3 and TRBJ2-3; the D call of TRBD2 rests on TCRdb alone, since no DNA is present to check it. This CDR3 has 16 amino acids. The germline V gene has CDR1 ENHRY and CDR2 SYGVKD. CDR3 residues: CAISESSLAITDTQYF.

The rearrangement joins TRBV27 to TRBJ2-1. Germline loops: CDR1 MNHEY, CDR2 SMNVEV (reference sequence). The CDR3 runs to 14 residues. CDR3 residues: CASSSENSRNEQFF.

The chain combines TRBV10-3 with TRBJ2-3; TCRdb proposes TRBD2, but this gene call is untestable without DNA. The V gene's germline CDR1 is ENHRY and CDR2 SYGVKD. CDR3 length: 15 residues. The CDR3 sequence: CAISGLGAETDTQYF.

The CDR3 reads CASSFGSQETQYF. The chain employs TRBV5-1 and TRBJ2-5. This CDR3 spans 13 amino acids. Germline V CDR1 and CDR2: SGHRS, YFSETQ.

The genes are TRBV12-3 or TRBV12-4 and TRBJ2-5; TCRdb's D call, TRBD1, is unchecked because there is no DNA. This CDR3 comprises 14 residues. Here the CDR3 reads CASRTGTGDETQYF.

The J gene is TRBJ1-1, the V gene TRBV10-3; the D gene TCRdb calls, TRBD1, cannot be checked with no DNA. Looked up from germline, CDR1 is ENHRY and CDR2 is SYGVKD. The CDR3 is 16 residues long. This chain's CDR3 is CAIRTNPGHQNTEAFF.

The chain recombines TRBV20-1 with TRBJ1-1. CDR3 length: 12 amino acids. The V gene's germline CDR1 is DFQATT and CDR2 SNEGSKA (reference sequence). The CDR3 here is CSASTDYNEAFF.

The rearrangement links TRBV12-3 or TRBV12-4 to TRBJ2-1. The CDR3 runs to 11 residues. CDR3 residues: CASRIDYEQFF.